The 3 T cell receptor beta chains below were found in one sample sequenced in a study of T cell responses to AZD1222 COVID-19 vaccine. Assay: immunoSEQ multiplex PCR; the TCRdb copy retains only in-frame clones and omits some. Of some 140,000 clones listed, over 65% are singletons. Sequenced here: peripheral blood, sampled on day 0 of AZD1222 vaccination. The receptors here all came from an adult in good health.

The rearrangement uses TRBV9 and TRBJ1-5; tentative D call: TRBD1 (5 bases). Per the germline V gene, CDR1 is SGDLS and CDR2 is YYNGEE. Between the trimmed V and J ends, which lost 3 bases and 0 bases, there was a span of 10 bases. CDR3 length equals 15 residues. CDR3 protein: CASSAGGNSNQPQHF. CDR3 sequence (DNA): TGTGCCAGCAGCGCGGGGGGTAATAGCAATCAGCCCCAGCATTTT. The whole variable domain, remainder taken from reference TRBV9 and TRBJ1-5, is DSGVTQTPKHLITATGQRVTLRCSPRSGDLSVYWYQQSLDQGLQFLIQYYNGEERAKGNILERFSAQQFPDLHSELNLSSLELGDSALYFCASSAGGNSNQPQHFGDGTRLSIL.

V gene TRBV9 combines with J gene TRBJ2-2; D gene uncertain. CDR1 and CDR2 from the germline V gene are SGDLS and YYNGEE. Trimming pared 4 bases from V and 5 bases from J, leaving 12 bases between. The CDR3 length is 14 residues. The CDR3 loop is CASSSQMATGELFF. CDR3 sequence (DNA): TGTGCCAGCAGCTCCCAGATGGCGACCGGGGAGCTGTTTTTT.

This clone showed up just a few times. The J gene is TRBJ2-4, the V gene TRBV7-9; D call uncertain. Trimming left V 5 bases short and J 0 bases short, with 14 bases between. The CDR3 consists of 16 residues. Germline values: CDR1 SEHNR, CDR2 FQNEAQ (reference sequence). This CDR3 reads CASSPREPIAKNIQYF. CDR3 coding DNA: TGTGCCAGCAGCCCCCGAGAGCCAATAGCCAAAAACATTCAGTACTTC.